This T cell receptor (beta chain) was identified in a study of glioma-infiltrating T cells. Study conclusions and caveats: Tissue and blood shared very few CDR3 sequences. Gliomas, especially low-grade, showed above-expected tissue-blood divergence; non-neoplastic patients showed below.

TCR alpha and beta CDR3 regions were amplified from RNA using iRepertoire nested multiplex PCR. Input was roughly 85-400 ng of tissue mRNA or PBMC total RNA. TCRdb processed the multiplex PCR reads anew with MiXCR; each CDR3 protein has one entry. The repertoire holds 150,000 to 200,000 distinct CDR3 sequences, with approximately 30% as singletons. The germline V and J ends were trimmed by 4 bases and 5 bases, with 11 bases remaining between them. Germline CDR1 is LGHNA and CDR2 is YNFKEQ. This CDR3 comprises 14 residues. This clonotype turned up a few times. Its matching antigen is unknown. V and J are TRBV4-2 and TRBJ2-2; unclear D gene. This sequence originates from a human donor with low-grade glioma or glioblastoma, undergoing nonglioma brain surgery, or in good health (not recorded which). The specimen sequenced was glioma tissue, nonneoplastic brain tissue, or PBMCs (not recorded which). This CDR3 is CASSPQTRTGELFF. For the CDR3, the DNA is TGTGCCAGCAGCCCACAAACGAGGACCGGGGAGCTGTTTTTT.